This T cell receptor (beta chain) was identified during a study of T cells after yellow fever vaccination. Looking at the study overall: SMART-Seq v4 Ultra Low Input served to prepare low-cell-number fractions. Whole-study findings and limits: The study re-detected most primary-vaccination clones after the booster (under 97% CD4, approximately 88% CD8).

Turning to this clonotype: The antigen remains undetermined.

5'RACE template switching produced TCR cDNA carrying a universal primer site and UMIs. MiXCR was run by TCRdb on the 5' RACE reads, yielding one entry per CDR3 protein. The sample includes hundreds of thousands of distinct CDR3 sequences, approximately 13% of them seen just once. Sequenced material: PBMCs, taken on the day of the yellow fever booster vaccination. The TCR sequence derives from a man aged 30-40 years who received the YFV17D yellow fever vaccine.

CDR3 sequence: CASSFSLAEYNEQFF. CDR3 DNA sequence: TGTGCCAGCAGTTTTAGCCTAGCAGAGTACAATGAGCAGTTCTTC. The rearrangement uses TRBV6-5 and TRBJ2-1, with D possibly TRBD2 on 5 matching bases. The germline CDR1 and CDR2 sequences are MNHEY and SVGAGI. The CDR3 has 15 amino acids. Deletions cut 4 bases from V and 4 bases from J, with 14 bases between.